This is a list of T cell receptor beta chains from one sample in a study of blood T cells in healthy people across ages. Each CDR3 protein gets one entry after TCRdb re-called the 5' RACE reads with MiXCR. Among around 990,000 distinct CDR3 sequences listed, approximately 25% were seen once. The same sample was also studied in work on T cells of mothers and their children.

Material: blood. The receptors were gathered from a girl aged 2-9 years in good health. Both conserved end residues are part of each CDR3. Fields, in order: V gene, J gene, clone size, D gene, CDR3 length, CDR3 DNA, CDR3 protein. D genes are given only for firm matches. A row's size may be missing; if present it is once, few, many or a size class.

TRBV9	TRBJ1-5	-	-	13	TGTGCCAGCAGCTCATCGGACGGGAGTCCCCAGCATTTT	CASSSSDGSPQHF
TRBV15	TRBJ2-1	-	-	13	TGTGCCACCAGCAGAGATCGAACCCATGAGCAGTTCTTC	CATSRDRTHEQFF
TRBV5-4	TRBJ2-1	-	TRBD2	17	TGTGCCAGCAGCTTGTCGCTAGCGGGGGGGATTCACAATGAGCAGTTCTTC	CASSLSLAGGIHNEQFF
TRBV6-5	TRBJ2-2	-	TRBD2	16	TGTGCCAGCAGTTACGGCGCGGGGGGGAACACCGGGGAGCTGTTTTTT	CASSYGAGGNTGELFF
TRBV5-1	TRBJ2-1	few	TRBD1	16	TGCGCCAGCAGCCGAACGGCTGGACAGGGGTACAATGAGCAGTTCTTC	CASSRTAGQGYNEQFF
TRBV5-1	TRBJ2-7	-	TRBD1	14	TGCGCCAGCAGCTTGGGACAGGGGTGGCACGAGCAGTACTTC	CASSLGQGWHEQYF
TRBV28	TRBJ2-2	-	-	17	TGTGCCAGCAGTTTGATATCCGGCGGGAAGAACACCGGGGAGCTGTTTTTT	CASSLISGGKNTGELFF
TRBV28	TRBJ2-5	-	-	14	TGTGCCAGCAGTTTAGGGGCGCAGATAGAGACCCAGTACTTC	CASSLGAQIETQYF
TRBV6-5	TRBJ2-1	few	-	14	TGTGCCAGCAGTTCCTTAGGGGAGAAGGTTGAGCAGTTCTTC	CASSSLGEKVEQFF
TRBV29-1	TRBJ1-5	-	-	13	TGCAGCGTTGACGAAGGGACTGGCCGGCCCCAGCATTTT	CSVDEGTGRPQHF
TRBV3-1	TRBJ2-1	-	-	16	TGTGCCAGCAGCCGAAATCGTGGGTTTACCTACAATGAGCAGTTCTTC	CASSRNRGFTYNEQFF
TRBV5-1	TRBJ2-1	-	TRBD2	15	TGCGCCAGCAGCCTACTTGCGGGGGGCCGCAGTGAGCAGTTCTTC	CASSLLAGGRSEQFF
TRBV11-3	TRBJ2-1	few	TRBD2	14	TGTGCCAGCATCCTAGCGGGGGCACCAGGTGAGCAGTTCTTC	CASILAGAPGEQFF
TRBV13	TRBJ2-3	-	TRBD1	16	TGTGCCAGCAGCGTACGGGACAGGACCCTCACAAATACGCAGTATTTT	CASSVRDRTLTNTQYF
TRBV28	TRBJ2-7	-	-	15	TGTGCCAGCAGTCCCGGACTTTTGAGCTCCTACGAGCAGTACTTC	CASSPGLLSSYEQYF
TRBV2	TRBJ1-5	-	-	12	TGTGCCAGCAGTGAACCCGCTGAGCCCCAGCATTTT	CASSEPAEPQHF
TRBV11-2	TRBJ2-2	-	-	18	TGTGCCAGCAGCTTTGAGGGCAGGGTAGCCCCTGGGTCCGGGGAGCTGTTTTTT	CASSFEGRVAPGSGELFF
TRBV7-2	TRBJ2-5	-	-	13	TGTGCCAGCAGCCCTAATAATGAGGAGACCCAGTACTTC	CASSPNNEETQYF
TRBV5-1	TRBJ2-5	-	TRBD2	17	TGCGCCAGCAGCTTACGAGTGGCGGGGGGGTACGGAGAGACCCAGTACTTC	CASSLRVAGGYGETQYF
TRBV7-9	TRBJ1-1	few	-	15	TGTGCCAGCAGCTTAGCGGTCGCAGGGGCAGATGAAGCTTTCTTT	CASSLAVAGADEAFF
TRBV29-1	TRBJ1-2	few	TRBD1	14	TGCAGCGTTATCCGGGACAGGGAAGAATATGGCTACACCTTC	CSVIRDREEYGYTF
TRBV7-2	TRBJ2-7	once	TRBD1	15	TGTGCCAGCAGCCCCTCCTCCGGGACAGGGTACGAGCAGTACTTC	CASSPSSGTGYEQYF
TRBV28	TRBJ1-1	-	-	14	TGTGCCAGCAGTTTCTTTGCAATGAACACTGAAGCTTTCTTT	CASSFFAMNTEAFF
TRBV25-1	TRBJ2-1	-	-	13	TGTGCCAGCGACCTAACAGGGGGGGGTGAGCAGTTCTTC	CASDLTGGGEQFF
TRBV2	TRBJ2-5	few	-	11	TGTGCCAGCAGTGAATTTGAGACCCAGTACTTC	CASSEFETQYF
TRBV29-1	TRBJ2-4	few	-	11	TGCAGCGTTGAGGACAGAAACATTCAGTACTTC	CSVEDRNIQYF
TRBV3-1	TRBJ2-3	-	-	16	TGTGCCAGCAGCCAAGATGTTGCGCTAGTCGCAGATACGCAGTATTTT	CASSQDVALVADTQYF
TRBV7-9	TRBJ1-5	-	-	15	TGTGCCAGCAGCGCCCTCGGTAGTAGCAATCAGCCCCAGCATTTT	CASSALGSSNQPQHF
TRBV5-1	TRBJ2-3	-	TRBD2	16	TGCGCCAGCAACCCGGAGGGACTAGCTTCACACGATACGCAGTATTTT	CASNPEGLASHDTQYF
TRBV29-1	TRBJ1-2	-	TRBD1	11	TGCAGCGTTAGAGGGGGCGCTGGCTACACCTTC	CSVRGGAGYTF
TRBV28	TRBJ2-7	-	TRBD1	14	TGTGCCAGCAGGCCGGGACAGGGTTCGGGCGAGCAGTACTTC	CASRPGQGSGEQYF
TRBV2	TRBJ2-7	-	-	12	TGTGCCAGCTTAGCCTCTAGGTACGAGCAGTACTTC	CASLASRYEQYF
TRBV7-2	TRBJ2-5	few	-	17	TGTGCCAGCAGCCCCCAATTCCGGGACACTTTCCAAGAGACCCAGTACTTC	CASSPQFRDTFQETQYF
TRBV29-1	TRBJ1-2	-	-	15	TGCAGCGTTGTTTATTCTGGCAGTCGTAACTATGGCTACACCTTC	CSVVYSGSRNYGYTF
TRBV28	TRBJ2-2	few	-	14	TGTGCCAGCGCCACTTCTGAGACCACCGGGGAGCTGTTTTTT	CASATSETTGELFF
TRBV3-1	TRBJ2-3	-	TRBD2	18	TGTGCCAGCAGCCAAGAGAGTAGCGGGGGGGCCCTCACAGATACGCAGTATTTT	CASSQESSGGALTDTQYF
TRBV20-1	TRBJ2-1	few	-	16	TGCAGTGCTAGAGATTGGGCAGGGTATTCCTACAATGAGCAGTTCTTC	CSARDWAGYSYNEQFF
TRBV12-3/TRBV12-4	TRBJ2-2	-	TRBD1	14	TGTGCCAGCGGTAGCAGGGGGCCCACCGGGGAGCTGTTTTTT	CASGSRGPTGELFF
TRBV25-1	TRBJ1-2	few	-	14	TGTGCCAGCAGTGAAGGATCCAGGTTGTATGGCTACACCTTC	CASSEGSRLYGYTF
TRBV29-1	TRBJ2-7	-	-	14	TGCAGCGTTCTAGCGCAGGGTAGGGACTACGAGCAGTACTTC	CSVLAQGRDYEQYF
TRBV5-1	TRBJ1-2	-	-	14	TGCGCCAGCAGCTTGGTTCCAGGGGACCATGGCTACACCTTC	CASSLVPGDHGYTF
TRBV29-1	TRBJ1-2	few	-	12	TGCAGTGTTAGGGGGGCAAACTATGGCTACACCTTC	CSVRGANYGYTF
TRBV6-2/TRBV6-3	TRBJ2-6	-	-	15	TGTGCCAGCAGTTACTCAAGGGATGAACAGCCCGTCCTGACTTTC	CASSYSRDEQPVLTF
TRBV28	TRBJ1-4	few	-	12	TGTGCCAGCCGGACAGAGGATGAAAAACTGTTTTTT	CASRTEDEKLFF
TRBV6-5	TRBJ2-7	few	-	11	TGTGCCAGCAGTTCCTACGCCGAGCAGTACTTC	CASSSYAEQYF
TRBV3-1	TRBJ1-6	-	-	13	TGTGCCAGCAGACCCAGCTATAATTCACCCCTCCACTTT	CASRPSYNSPLHF
TRBV20-1	TRBJ2-4	-	-	12	TGCAGTGCTAGAGATCAGGGAGTCATTCAGTACTTC	CSARDQGVIQYF
TRBV6-1	TRBJ1-2	few	-	13	TGTGCCAGCCTGAATACAGGGAACTATGTCTACACCTTC	CASLNTGNYVYTF
TRBV29-1	TRBJ2-7	few	-	15	TGCAGCGTTGTAAAGGCCCTACATAACCAATACGAGCAGTACTTC	CSVVKALHNQYEQYF
TRBV5-1	TRBJ2-7	few	-	14	TGCGCCAGCAGCTCCGGGACGCCCTCCTACGAGCAGTACTTC	CASSSGTPSYEQYF
TRBV15	TRBJ2-7	few	TRBD2	14	TGTGCCACCAGCAGAGAGGGAGGGAACCACGAGCAGTACTTC	CATSREGGNHEQYF
TRBV24-1	TRBJ2-2	few	-	17	TGTGCCACCAGTGATGCCTACCCGGGTAGAGTTGTCGGGGAGCTGTTTTTT	CATSDAYPGRVVGELFF
TRBV28	TRBJ2-1	few	-	12	TGTGCCAGCACTATCGGCCGCAATGAGCAGTTCTTC	CASTIGRNEQFF
TRBV7-2	TRBJ2-3	few	-	16	TGTGCCAGCAGCTTAGCTTTGAGGCTATTGGGCGATACGCAGTATTTT	CASSLALRLLGDTQYF
TRBV4-2	TRBJ2-3	-	-	18	TGTGCCAGCAGCCAGGGACGCGACGGCCGGGCTGTCACAGATACGCAGTATTTT	CASSQGRDGRAVTDTQYF
TRBV7-2	TRBJ1-6	-	-	15	TGTGCCAGCAGCTTTTCTGTGGCAGAGGGATCACCCCTCCACTTT	CASSFSVAEGSPLHF
TRBV5-1	TRBJ2-5	-	-	15	TGCGCCAGCAGCTTCTATGGCGAGAATCAGGAGACCCAGTACTTC	CASSFYGENQETQYF